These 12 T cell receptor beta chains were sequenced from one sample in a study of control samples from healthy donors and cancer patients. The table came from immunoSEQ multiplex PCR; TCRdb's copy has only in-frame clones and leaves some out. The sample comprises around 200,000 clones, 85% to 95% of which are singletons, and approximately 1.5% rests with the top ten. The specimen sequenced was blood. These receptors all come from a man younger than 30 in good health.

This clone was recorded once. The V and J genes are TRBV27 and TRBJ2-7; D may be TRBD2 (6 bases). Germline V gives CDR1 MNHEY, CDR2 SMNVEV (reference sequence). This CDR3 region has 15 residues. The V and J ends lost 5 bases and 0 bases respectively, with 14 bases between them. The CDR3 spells CASSPQVADSYEQYF. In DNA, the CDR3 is TGTGCCAGCAGTCCCCAGGTAGCGGACTCCTACGAGCAGTACTTC.

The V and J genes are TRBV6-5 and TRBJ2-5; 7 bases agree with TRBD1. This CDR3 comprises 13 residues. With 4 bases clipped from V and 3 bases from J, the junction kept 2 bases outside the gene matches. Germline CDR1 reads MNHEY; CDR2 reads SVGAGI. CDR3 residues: CASSFGTEETQYF. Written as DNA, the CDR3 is TGTGCCAGCAGTTTCGGGACAGAAGAGACCCAGTACTTC.

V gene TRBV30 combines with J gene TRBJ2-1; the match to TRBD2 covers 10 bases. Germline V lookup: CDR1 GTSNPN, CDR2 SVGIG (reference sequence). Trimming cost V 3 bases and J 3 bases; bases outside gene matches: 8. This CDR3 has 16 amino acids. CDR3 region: CAWSVTSGYNYNEQFF. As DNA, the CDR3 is TGTGCCTGGAGCGTGACTAGCGGGTACAACTACAATGAGCAGTTCTTC.

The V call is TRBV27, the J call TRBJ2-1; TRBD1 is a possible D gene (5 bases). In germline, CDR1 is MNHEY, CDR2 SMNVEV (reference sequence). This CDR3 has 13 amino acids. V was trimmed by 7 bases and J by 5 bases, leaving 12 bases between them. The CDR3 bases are TGTGCCAGCACCCCTCTAGGGGACAATGAGCAGTTCTTC. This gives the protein CASTPLGDNEQFF.

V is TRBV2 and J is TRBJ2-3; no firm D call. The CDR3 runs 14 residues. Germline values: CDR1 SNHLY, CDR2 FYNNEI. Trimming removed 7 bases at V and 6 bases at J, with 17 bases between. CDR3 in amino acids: CASKVARMKDTQYF. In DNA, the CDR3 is TGTGCCAGCAAGGTTGCTAGAATGAAGGATACGCAGTATTTT. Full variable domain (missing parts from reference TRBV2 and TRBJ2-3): EPEVTQTPSHQVTQMGQEVILRCVPISNHLYFYWYRQILGQKVEFLVSFYNNEISEKSEIFDDQFSVERPDGSNFTLKIRSTKLEDSAMYFCASKVARMKDTQYFGPGTRLTVL.

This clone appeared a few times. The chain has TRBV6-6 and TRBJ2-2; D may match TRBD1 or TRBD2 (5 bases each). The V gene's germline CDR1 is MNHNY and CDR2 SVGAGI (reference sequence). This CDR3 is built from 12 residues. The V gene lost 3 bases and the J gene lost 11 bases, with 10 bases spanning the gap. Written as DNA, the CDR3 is TGTGCCAGCAGTTATGGGGGTCCAGAGCTGTTTTTT. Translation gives CASSYGGPELFF.

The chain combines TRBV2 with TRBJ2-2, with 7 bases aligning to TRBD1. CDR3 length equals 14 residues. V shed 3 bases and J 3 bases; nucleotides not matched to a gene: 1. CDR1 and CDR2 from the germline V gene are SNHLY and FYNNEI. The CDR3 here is CASSDQGDTGELFF. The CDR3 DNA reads TGTGCCAGCAGTGACCAGGGGGACACCGGGGAGCTGTTTTTT.

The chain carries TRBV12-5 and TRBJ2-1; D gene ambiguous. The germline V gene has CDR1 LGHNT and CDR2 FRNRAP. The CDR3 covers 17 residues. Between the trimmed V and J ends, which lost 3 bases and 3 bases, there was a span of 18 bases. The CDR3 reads CASGFRKDGLIYNEQFF. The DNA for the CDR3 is TGTGCTAGTGGTTTTCGGAAAGACGGTTTAATCTACAATGAGCAGTTCTTC.

CDR3 protein: CASSYVRSSYNEQFF. DNA of the CDR3: TGTGCCAGCAGCTATGTGAGGAGCTCCTACAATGAGCAGTTCTTC. V is TRBV11-2 and J is TRBJ2-1; D is uncertain. Trimming shortened V by 4 bases and J by 0 bases, and 10 bases separated the two germline ends. Germline values: CDR1 SGHAT, CDR2 FQNNGV. The CDR3 runs 15 residues.

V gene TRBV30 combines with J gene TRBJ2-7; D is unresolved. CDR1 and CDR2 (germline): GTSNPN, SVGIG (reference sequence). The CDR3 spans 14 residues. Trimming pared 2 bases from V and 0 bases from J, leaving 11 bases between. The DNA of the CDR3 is TGTGCCTGGAGTCGGGCAGTGGGCTCCTACGAGCAGTACTTC. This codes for CAWSRAVGSYEQYF.

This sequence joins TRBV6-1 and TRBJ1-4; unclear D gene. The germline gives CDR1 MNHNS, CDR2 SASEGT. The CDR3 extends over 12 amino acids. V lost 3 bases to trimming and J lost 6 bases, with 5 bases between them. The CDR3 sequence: CASSDRYEKLFF. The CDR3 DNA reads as TGTGCCAGCAGTGATAGATATGAAAAACTGTTTTTT.

CDR3 sequence reads: CASRGQGLGGYTF. The CDR3 DNA is TGTGCCAGCAGAGGACAGGGTTTGGGGGGCTACACCTTC. J is TRBJ1-2 and V is TRBV2; 8 bases are shared with TRBD1. Germline-derived CDR1 and CDR2 are SNHLY and FYNNEI. The CDR3 covers 13 residues. V shed 6 bases, J shed 8 bases, and the junction held 8 bases outside the gene matches.